The rows below give T cell receptor beta chains drawn from one sample of a study of T cell responses to AZD1222 COVID-19 vaccine. Produced via immunoSEQ multiplex PCR; TCRdb's table is partial and in-frame only. The table records over 85,000 clones, more than 90% of them present only once. The sequences come from peripheral blood, collected 28 days after the second AZD1222 dose. These receptor sequences come from an adult who received the AZD1222 COVID-19 vaccine. CDR3s include the opening cysteine and the closing phenylalanine or tryptophan. Fields, in order: CDR3 length, clone size, V gene, CDR3 protein. A clone size is listed for some rows: how often the clone was seen (once, few, many), or a class if it is expanded.

15	NA	TRBV19	CASSIDRENTGELFF
18	NA	TRBV4-2	CASSPSRPLAEISYEQYF
16	NA	TRBV4-3	CASSQEYNSGANVLTF
13	NA	TRBV24-1	CATTDGYTGELFF
15	NA	TRBV3-1/TRBV3-2	CASSRTSGGHYEQYF
15	once	TRBV5-4	CASSPGTGGLYEQYF
16	NA	TRBV3-1/TRBV3-2	CASSHHGRGTTGELFF
12	NA	TRBV6-5	CASTRGEEKLFF
13	NA	TRBV7-9	CASSPEGSREQYF
16	once	TRBV5-6	CASSLERGGSSYEQYF
12	NA	TRBV7-9	CASSLSTDTQYF
13	NA	TRBV7-2	CASSLASAGIAFF
16	NA	TRBV7-9	CASSLGGQGFSYEQYF
16	NA	TRBV5-1	CASSLVGRTGGNTIYF
12	NA	TRBV12-3/TRBV12-4	CASSSPNQPQHF
17	NA	TRBV4-3	CASSQSGHPISGNTIYF
17	NA	TRBV4-2	CASSQVLWTSSGNTIYF
15	NA	TRBV6-2/TRBV6-3	CASSDPTGGSYEQYF
17	NA	TRBV9	CASSVEGWEGAQETQYF
14	NA	TRBV2	CASSEGRSLGEAFF
15	NA	TRBV10-1	CASRGILQGYNEQFF
14	NA	TRBV5-1	CASSLRGTNSPLHF
14	NA	TRBV3-1/TRBV3-2	CASSVRGNTGELFF
14	NA	TRBV3-1/TRBV3-2	CASSQGRGRARLFF
17	NA	TRBV4-2	CASSQDDPGGSYNEQFF
15	NA	TRBV6-6	CASSYRDRDKSPLHF
17	NA	TRBV5-4	CASTLEEAGPYTGELFF
14	NA	TRBV7-9	CASSPIAEGEKLFF
13	few	TRBV6-4	CASSVDTGRSAFF
15	NA	TRBV18	CASSEGQDNTGELFF
14	NA	TRBV9	CASSVEGSRGEQFF
16	few	TRBV6-5	CASSYGGEPSGNTIYF
14	NA	TRBV7-6	CASSLVQGPHEQYF
16	NA	TRBV7-2	CASSLRYRDSNQPQHF
13	NA	TRBV19	CASSYNLGIEQYF
14	NA	TRBV3-1/TRBV3-2	CASSQGDRGHGYTF